A selection of T cell receptor beta chains follows, all from one sample in a study of blood T cell repertoires in COVID-19. Measured with immunoSEQ multiplex PCR; TCRdb has only the in-frame clones, and not every one. The table records roughly 230,000 clones, roughly 89% of them present only once. Specimen: peripheral blood. Receptor source: a middle-aged woman who had recovered from COVID-19. CDR3s include the opening cysteine and the closing phenylalanine or tryptophan. Each record gives: V gene, D gene, clone size, J gene, CDR3 protein, CDR3 DNA. The D gene is left open where the match is weak. Size is omitted from some rows. Given values are once, few, many or a class for expanded clones.

>TRBV19|.|.|TRBJ2-3
CASSTNLRASTDTQYF
TGTGCCAGTAGCACAAACCTCAGGGCCTCCACAGATACGCAGTATTTT
>TRBV5-1|TRBD2|.|TRBJ2-2
CASSLVGGVSNTGELFF
TGCGCCAGCAGCTTGGTTGGGGGGGTGAGCAACACCGGGGAGCTGTTTTTT
>TRBV7-9|TRBD2|.|TRBJ2-6
CASSLTGGGAAGANVLTF
TGTGCCAGCAGCTTAACTGGCGGGGGGGCTGCAGGGGCCAACGTCCTGACTTTC
>TRBV7-9|.|once|TRBJ2-3
CASSSHLGASTDTQYF
TGTGCCAGCAGCTCCCATCTTGGGGCTAGCACAGATACGCAGTATTTT
>TRBV5-1|.|.|TRBJ2-3
CASSGATGSGGDTQYF
TGCGCCAGCAGCGGGGCTACAGGATCCGGGGGAGATACGCAGTATTTT
>TRBV18|TRBD1|.|TRBJ2-1
CASSRQGNEQFF
TGTGCCAGCTCACGACAGGGAAATGAGCAGTTCTTC
>TRBV12-3/TRBV12-4|.|few|TRBJ1-2
CASSLEAGYGYTF
TGTGCCAGCAGTTTAGAGGCGGGCTATGGCTACACCTTC
>TRBV12-5|.|once|TRBJ2-7
CASGLVPFTREPYEQYF
TGTGCTAGTGGTTTGGTACCCTTTACCCGGGAGCCCTACGAGCAGTACTTC
>TRBV6-5|.|.|TRBJ2-5
CASREPPSETQYF
TGTGCCAGCAGGGAGCCCCCCTCGGAGACCCAGTACTTC
>TRBV3-1/TRBV3-2|.|.|TRBJ1-2
CASSQGGDHGYTF
TGTGCCAGCAGCCAAGGGGGGGATCATGGCTACACCTTC
>TRBV4-2|TRBD1|once|TRBJ2-2
CASSVRDRGVNTGELFF
TGTGCCAGCAGCGTCCGGGACAGGGGCGTCAACACCGGGGAGCTGTTTTTT
>TRBV29-1|TRBD2|.|TRBJ2-3
CSVSYTSGSHTDTQYF
TGCAGCGTTTCATACACTAGCGGGAGTCATACAGATACGCAGTATTTT
>TRBV7-3|TRBD2|.|TRBJ2-2
CASSLFGEGTGELFF
TGTGCCAGCAGCTTATTCGGGGAGGGCACCGGGGAGCTGTTTTTT
>TRBV6-5|.|.|TRBJ2-2
CASSRGSQAGELFF
TGTGCCAGCAGTCGCGGGTCCCAGGCCGGGGAGCTGTTTTTT
>TRBV27|.|.|TRBJ1-6
CASSLSSVVSPLHF
TGTGCCAGCAGTTTATCGTCCGTCGTTTCACCCCTCCACTTT
>TRBV13|.|once|TRBJ1-1
CASSSLILQGLNTEAFF
TGTGCCAGCAGCTCCCTTATTCTACAGGGTTTGAACACTGAAGCTTTCTTT
>TRBV11-2|.|.|TRBJ1-4
CASSLIRENEKLFF
TGTGCCAGCAGCTTAATCAGGGAAAATGAAAAACTGTTTTTT
>TRBV6-4|.|.|TRBJ1-6
CASSDGQFSPLHF
TGTGCCAGCAGTGACGGGCAGTTTTCACCCCTCCACTTT
>TRBV15|.|.|TRBJ1-1
CATSRSGGPIGYAFF
TGTGCCACCAGCAGATCGGGGGGGCCCATTGGGTACGCTTTCTTT
>TRBV19|.|.|TRBJ2-3
CASSVSAGSITDTQYF
TGTGCCAGTAGTGTCAGCGCGGGAAGTATCACAGATACGCAGTATTTT
>TRBV7-9|TRBD1|.|TRBJ1-3
CASSRRDRDSGNTIYF
TGTGCCAGCAGCCGCCGGGACAGGGACTCTGGAAACACCATATATTTT
>TRBV19|TRBD1|.|TRBJ1-5
CASSIRQGSNQPQHF
TGTGCCAGTAGTATCAGACAGGGTAGCAATCAGCCCCAGCATTTT
>TRBV7-7|TRBD1|once|TRBJ2-3
CASSLGTGGIDTQYF
TGTGCCAGCAGCTTGGGGACAGGGGGAATAGATACGCAGTATTTT
>TRBV5-4|TRBD1|.|TRBJ2-3
CASSLATGGDTQYF
TGTGCCAGCAGCTTGGCGACAGGGGGTGATACGCAGTATTTT
>TRBV29-1|.|.|TRBJ1-1
CSVGSTNTEAFF
TGCAGCGTTGGCTCCACTAACACTGAAGCTTTCTTT
>TRBV6-5|.|.|TRBJ2-7
CASRDSRGGSEQYF
TGTGCCAGCAGGGACTCAAGAGGCGGCAGCGAGCAGTACTTC
>TRBV9|.|.|TRBJ1-5
CASSPNPEEPQHF
TGTGCCAGCAGCCCGAATCCCGAGGAGCCCCAGCATTTT
>TRBV2|.|.|TRBJ2-2
CASKRQSFLNTGELFF
TGTGCCAGCAAGCGACAGTCCTTCCTCAACACCGGGGAGCTGTTTTTT
>TRBV18|TRBD2|.|TRBJ2-1
CASSPRTSGRALTNEQFF
TGTGCCAGCTCACCAAGGACTAGCGGGAGGGCCTTGACCAATGAGCAGTTCTTC
>TRBV29-1|.|.|TRBJ2-7
CSVSPDSTEQYF
TGCAGCGTTTCCCCGGACAGTACTGAGCAGTACTTC
>TRBV19|.|.|TRBJ1-2
CASSRGKEDGYTF
TGTGCCAGTAGTAGAGGGAAAGAAGATGGCTACACCTTC
>TRBV30|.|.|TRBJ2-3
CAWSILTDSYTDTQYF
TGTGCCTGGAGTATATTAACGGACAGTTACACAGATACGCAGTATTTT
>TRBV7-9|.|.|TRBJ2-2
CASSWTAGELFF
TGTGCCAGCAGCTGGACAGCCGGGGAGCTGTTTTTT
>TRBV25-1|.|.|TRBJ2-6
CASSEHSGANVLTF
TGTGCCAGCAGTGAACACTCTGGGGCCAACGTCCTGACTTTC
>TRBV11-2|TRBD2|.|TRBJ2-1
CASSPVSGSNEQFF
TGTGCCAGCAGTCCCGTTAGCGGGAGTAATGAGCAGTTCTTC
>TRBV2|.|.|TRBJ1-2
CASNRENYGYTF
TGTGCCAGTAACAGGGAGAACTATGGCTACACCTTC
>TRBV4-3|.|.|TRBJ1-4
CASSQGQSPSYEKLFF
TGCGCCAGCAGCCAAGGGCAATCACCCAGTTACGAAAAACTGTTTTTT
>TRBV7-9|.|.|TRBJ1-1
CASSLLLKPPVNTEAFF
TGTGCCAGCAGCTTGCTCCTAAAACCGCCGGTGAACACTGAAGCTTTCTTT
>TRBV1|.|.|TRBJ2-1
CTSSPSEFAGGPSNEQFF
TGCACCAGCAGCCCGTCTGAGTTTGCGGGAGGGCCCTCGAATGAGCAGTTCTTC
>TRBV28|TRBD1|once|TRBJ1-4
CASRHGGQGDEKLFF
TGTGCCAGCAGACACGGGGGACAGGGCGACGAAAAACTGTTTTTT
>TRBV6-2/TRBV6-3|.|.|TRBJ2-1
CASSEQDRSYNEQFF
TGTGCCAGCAGCGAACAGGATCGGTCCTACAATGAGCAGTTCTTC
>TRBV3-1/TRBV3-2|.|.|TRBJ2-7
CASSQAAYEQYF
TGTGCCAGCAGCCAAGCGGCCTACGAGCAGTACTTC
>TRBV19|.|.|TRBJ2-5
CASSEGVGTQYF
TGTGCCAGTAGTGAAGGGGTGGGGACCCAGTACTTC
>TRBV15|.|.|TRBJ1-5
CATSFNRDRLNNQPQHF
TGTGCCACCAGCTTTAACAGGGACCGCCTGAATAATCAGCCCCAGCATTTT
>TRBV7-2|.|.|TRBJ2-7
CASSLASGLTEQYF
TGTGCCAGCAGCTTAGCTAGCGGACTCACCGAGCAGTACTTC